These 12 T cell receptor beta chains were sequenced from one sample in a study of cytotoxic CD8 clonotypes in ibrutinib-treated CLL. The protocol was immunoSEQ multiplex PCR, while the TCRdb copy is restricted to in-frame clones and leaves out a portion. The sample consists of just over 200,000 clones, about three quarters of them appearing once. The sequenced sample was PBMCs, obtained after 12 months of ibrutinib treatment. The receptors here all came from a human donor with chronic lymphocytic leukemia.

The chain links TRBV19 to TRBJ1-5; 7 nucleotides agree with TRBD1. V was clipped by 9 bases and J by 8 bases; unmatched bases: 10. This CDR3 contains 13 residues. The germline gives CDR1 LNHDA, CDR2 SQIVND (reference sequence). CDR3 protein: CASHTRGHEPQHF. CDR3 sequence (DNA): TGTGCCAGCCACACTAGGGGGCATGAGCCCCAGCATTTT.

V usage is TRBV5-1 and J usage is TRBJ1-1, with 7 nucleotides matching TRBD1. V was pared by 3 bases and J by 2 bases, with 1 base of the junction left unmatched. The V gene's germline CDR1 is SGHRS and CDR2 YFSETQ. The CDR3 has 13 amino acids. In nucleotides, the CDR3 is TGCGCCAGCAGCTACAGGGGAAACACTGAAGCTTTCTTT. It translates to CASSYRGNTEAFF. Variable domain in full (rest from reference TRBV5-1 and TRBJ1-1): KAGVTQTPRYLIKTRGQQVTLSCSPISGHRSVSWYQQTPGQGLQFLFEYFSETQRNKGNFPGRFSGRQFSNSRSEMNVSTLELGDSALYLCASSYRGNTEAFFGQGTRLTVV.

The rearrangement links TRBV7-2 to TRBJ2-3, with a weak D call TRBD2 (6 bases). This CDR3 is 15 amino acids long. Trimming left V 5 bases short and J 0 bases short, with 12 bases between. The germline CDR1 and CDR2 sequences are SGHTA and FQGNSA. The CDR3 loop is CASSTSGLSTDTQYF. CDR3 DNA sequence: TGTGCCAGCAGCACGAGCGGGCTCAGCACAGATACGCAGTATTTT.

This clone showed up just a few times. The chain uses TRBV15 and TRBJ1-1, with D tentatively TRBD1 (5 bases). Germline CDR1 reads LNHNV; CDR2 reads YYDKDF (reference sequence). This CDR3 is 15 amino acids long. Trimming took off 0 bases at V and 4 bases at J, with 12 bases between the two ends. CDR3 sequence: CATSRDDRLGTEAFF. CDR3 nucleotides: TGTGCCACCAGCAGAGACGACAGATTAGGCACTGAAGCTTTCTTT.

In DNA, the CDR3 is TGTGCCAGCTCACTCAGGGATAATTCACCCCTCCACTTT. Translation gives CASSLRDNSPLHF. V usage is TRBV18 and J usage is TRBJ1-6; the D gene is possibly TRBD1 (5 bases). The V end was cut by 4 bases, the J end by 5 bases, with 6 bases between. Germline lookup yields CDR1 KGHSH and CDR2 LQKENI. There are 13 residues in the CDR3. Supplemented by reference TRBV18 and TRBJ1-6, the full variable domain reads NAGVMQNPRHLVRRRGQEARLRCSPMKGHSHVYWYRQLPEEGLKFMVYLQKENIIDESGMPKERFSAEFPKEGPSILRIQQVVRGDSAAYFCASSLRDNSPLHFGNGTRLTVT.

The chain uses TRBV5-1 and TRBJ2-1; 12 nucleotides line up with TRBD1. Germline V gene sequence: CDR1 SGHRS, CDR2 YFSETQ. The CDR3 runs 17 residues. Trimming cost V 0 bases and J 8 bases; bases outside gene matches: 9. CDR3 coding DNA: TGCGCCAGCAGCTTGGGACCCGGGACAGGGGGCGGGTATGAGCAGTTCTTC. It yields the protein CASSLGPGTGGGYEQFF.

This clone was seen more than once but under ten times. The J gene is TRBJ1-5, the V gene TRBV19; D is undetermined. The CDR3 covers 15 residues. Germline CDR1 is LNHDA and CDR2 is SQIVND (reference sequence). V was trimmed by 7 bases and J by 3 bases, leaving 16 bases between them. The CDR3 DNA sequence: TGTGCCAGTACGCGGGGAGGTGTGACCAATCAGCCCCAGCATTTT. It codes for CASTRGGVTNQPQHF.

The CDR3 coding sequence is TGTGCCAGCAGCACAGGCACTAGCGGGAGGTTAGATACGCAGTATTTT. Amino acids: CASSTGTSGRLDTQYF. V and J are TRBV11-2 and TRBJ2-3; 12 bases are shared with TRBD2. The CDR3 length is 16 residues. The ends lost 5 bases at V and 5 bases at J; junction bases unmatched: 8. Germline CDR1 is SGHAT and CDR2 is FQNNGV.

The chain recombines TRBV5-4 with TRBJ2-6; D is ambiguous. The germline V and J ends were trimmed by 0 bases and 3 bases, with 10 bases remaining between them. The germline CDR1 and CDR2 sequences are SGHNT and YYREEE (reference sequence). The CDR3 consists of 16 residues. The chain's CDR3 is CASSLASLNGANVLTF. DNA of the CDR3: TGTGCCAGCAGCTTGGCTTCGCTGAATGGGGCCAACGTCCTGACTTTC. Full variable domain (missing parts from reference TRBV5-4 and TRBJ2-6): ETGVTQSPTHLIKTRGQQVTLRCSSQSGHNTVSWYQQALGQGPQFIFQYYREEENGRGNFPPRFSGLQFPNYSSELNVNALELDDSALYLCASSLASLNGANVLTFGAGSRLTVL.

V and J are TRBV7-3 and TRBJ2-7; 9 bases map to TRBD2. Germline V CDR1 and CDR2: SGHTA, FQGTGA. Unmatched junction bases numbered 6, after V lost 0 bases and J lost 6 bases. The CDR3 covers 15 residues. CDR3 nucleotides: TGTGCCAGCAGCTTAACCGGCGGGAGGGCGGGCGAGCAGTACTTC. It encodes CASSLTGGRAGEQYF.

The chain links TRBV9 to TRBJ1-5; D perhaps matches TRBD1 (6 bases). Germline V gene sequence: CDR1 SGDLS, CDR2 YYNGEE. V lost 0 bases to trimming and J lost 2 bases, with 9 bases between them. The CDR3 covers 15 residues. The CDR3, as DNA: TGTGCCAGCAGCGTAGGGGGGCCCGGCAATCAGCCCCAGCATTTT. Protein: CASSVGGPGNQPQHF. Full variable domain (missing parts from reference TRBV9 and TRBJ1-5): DSGVTQTPKHLITATGQRVTLRCSPRSGDLSVYWYQQSLDQGLQFLIQYYNGEERAKGNILERFSAQQFPDLHSELNLSSLELGDSALYFCASSVGGPGNQPQHFGDGTRLSIL.

The J gene is TRBJ2-7, the V gene TRBV27, with D hard to call. The ends were cut back, 6 bases at V and 6 bases at J, with 21 bases in the middle. This CDR3 is built from 15 residues. Germline assignment: CDR1 MNHEY and CDR2 SMNVEV (reference sequence). CDR3 loop: CASRVTLGFGSEQYF. The CDR3 nucleotides are TGTGCCAGCAGGGTTACTTTGGGGTTCGGCTCCGAGCAGTACTTC.